The clone carrying this T cell receptor beta chain was observed many times. Its antigen is currently unknown. The data belong to a study of T cells in Graves' hyperthyroidism and ophthalmopathy. Study context: Peripheral blood was taken when the disease was first diagnosed, before any treatment began. General study findings and limits: Using 13 V-J features, a model discriminated ophthalmopathy from stable hyperthyroidism.

The CDR3 regions of TCR beta were amplified from RNA transcripts. An initial round of RT-PCR targeting the TCR CDR3 relied on the HTBI primer set. TCRdb used MiXCR to reprocess the multiplex PCR reads, holding one entry per CDR3 protein. The sample yields 400,000 to 550,000 distinct CDR3 sequences, around 24% seen once. The cohort's ophthalmopathy patients, a group with duration under 3 months, had a Clinical Activity Score of at least 3 and a NOSPECS grade of at least 4. Clinical symptoms, serum thyroxine, TRAb, thyroid ultrasound and orbital computed tomography informed diagnoses. The origin of this receptor is a woman aged 30 to 39 with Graves' ophthalmopathy. Sequencing was performed on blood.

In DNA, the CDR3 is TGTGCCAGCAGTGTCCGGGGGGGGCCCTACGAGCAGTACTTC. Its protein product is CASSVRGGPYEQYF. The V call is TRBV2, the J call TRBJ2-7; TRBD2 agrees at 8 bases. Trimming at V came to 4 bases and at J to 2 bases, leaving 4 bases not matched to a gene. The CDR3 has 14 amino acids. The germline V gene has CDR1 SNHLY and CDR2 FYNNEI.